This is a list of T cell receptor beta chains from one sample in a study of T cells in Graves' hyperthyroidism and ophthalmopathy. TCRdb itself ran the multiplex PCR reads through MiXCR, one entry per CDR3 protein. The sample contains roughly 400,000 distinct CDR3 sequences, roughly 14% of which appear only once. The sequenced sample was blood. All receptors come from a woman aged 18-35 years with Graves' hyperthyroidism that later progressed to Graves' ophthalmopathy. Both conserved end residues are part of each CDR3. A D gene is named only where the DNA matches it firmly. Some rows mark clone size as missing; the rest say once, few, many or name a class of expanded clone.

cdr3_aa | cdr3_nt | j_call | clone_size | v_call | d_call
CATSDSTSGSYNEQFF | TGTGCCACCAGTGACTCGACTAGCGGATCCTACAATGAGCAGTTCTTC | TRBJ2-1 | many | TRBV24-1 | TRBD2
CASRLDRGRNQPQHF | TGTGCCAGCAGGCTGGACAGGGGACGGAATCAGCCCCAGCATTTT | TRBJ1-5 | many | TRBV7-2 | TRBD1
CASSLVTAAYEQYF | TGCGCCAGCAGCTTGGTTACGGCAGCCTACGAGCAGTACTTC | TRBJ2-7 | many | TRBV5-1 | NA
CASSSQGNTGELFF | TGTGCCAGCAGTTCGCAGGGGAACACCGGGGAGCTGTTTTTT | TRBJ2-2 | NA | TRBV12-3/TRBV12-4 | NA
CSVERGQGGEQYF | TGCAGCGTTGAGCGGGGGCAGGGGGGCGAGCAGTACTTC | TRBJ2-7 | many | TRBV29-1 | NA
CSVGGSQHYGYTF | TGCAGCGTTGGGGGGTCACAGCACTATGGCTACACCTTC | TRBJ1-2 | few | TRBV29-1 | NA
CASSLPPTSGKSYNEQFF | TGTGCCAGCAGCCTACCACCTACTAGCGGCAAATCCTACAATGAGCAGTTCTTC | TRBJ2-1 | NA | TRBV7-6 | TRBD2
CAWGRLRGTQYF | TGTGCCTGGGGCCGCCTTCGAGGGACCCAGTACTTC | TRBJ2-5 | few | TRBV30 | NA
CASSRIRDSSLTLHF | TGTGCCAGCAGTCGGATCCGGGACAGCTCTCTCACCCTCCACTTT | TRBJ1-6 | NA | TRBV2 | TRBD1
CSARSGQGVYEQYF | TGCAGTGCGCGGTCGGGACAGGGCGTTTACGAGCAGTACTTC | TRBJ2-7 | NA | TRBV20-1 | TRBD1
CASRKENPSGNTIYF | TGTGCCAGCAGAAAGGAGAACCCCTCTGGAAACACCATATATTTT | TRBJ1-3 | many | TRBV6-1 | NA
CSVEGSGPYEQYF | TGCAGCGTTGAGGGGTCGGGTCCCTACGAGCAGTACTTC | TRBJ2-7 | NA | TRBV29-1 | NA
CASSPKGLAYDDEQFF | TGTGCCAGCAGCCCTAAGGGACTAGCCTATGACGATGAGCAGTTCTTC | TRBJ2-1 | few | TRBV5-6 | TRBD2
CARAWHDNEKLFF | TGCGCCAGGGCGTGGCACGATAATGAAAAACTGTTTTTT | TRBJ1-4 | few | TRBV5-1 | NA
CASSPRLAGEPTDTQYF | TGCGCCAGCAGCCCCCGACTAGCGGGAGAACCCACAGATACGCAGTATTTT | TRBJ2-3 | NA | TRBV5-1 | TRBD2
CASSPRTSYEQYF | TGTGCCAGCAGCCCTCGGACGAGCTACGAGCAGTACTTC | TRBJ2-7 | many | TRBV9 | NA
CASSQDLLGGQGGNEQFF | TGCGCCAGCAGCCAAGATCTTTTGGGCGGACAGGGAGGCAATGAGCAGTTCTTC | TRBJ2-1 | NA | TRBV4-3 | TRBD1
CASSPPGRLYEQYF | TGCGCCAGCAGCCCCCCGGGGCGGCTGTACGAGCAGTACTTC | TRBJ2-7 | few | TRBV4-1 | NA
CASRSATSGPQSSGANVLTF | TGTGCCAGCAGGTCCGCGACTAGCGGCCCACAGAGCTCTGGGGCCAACGTCCTGACTTTC | TRBJ2-6 | many | TRBV6-2/TRBV6-3 | TRBD2
CASSPSPYNEQFF | TGTGCCAGCAGTCCCTCCCCCTACAATGAGCAGTTCTTC | TRBJ2-1 | many | TRBV27 | NA
CSASSLQGEQFF | TGCAGTGCTAGTAGTCTCCAGGGTGAGCAGTTCTTC | TRBJ2-1 | many | TRBV20-1 | NA
CASSEGGTGAEAQYF | TGTGCCAGCAGTGAAGGGGGGACAGGTGCTGAGGCCCAGTACTTC | TRBJ2-5 | many | TRBV2 | TRBD1
CAISGHRGGNYGYTF | TGTGCCATCAGTGGGCACAGGGGGGGTAACTATGGCTACACCTTC | TRBJ1-2 | few | TRBV10-3 | TRBD1
CASRGGLRTDTQYF | TGTGCCAGCAGGGGGGGACTGCGCACAGATACGCAGTATTTT | TRBJ2-3 | many | TRBV2 | NA